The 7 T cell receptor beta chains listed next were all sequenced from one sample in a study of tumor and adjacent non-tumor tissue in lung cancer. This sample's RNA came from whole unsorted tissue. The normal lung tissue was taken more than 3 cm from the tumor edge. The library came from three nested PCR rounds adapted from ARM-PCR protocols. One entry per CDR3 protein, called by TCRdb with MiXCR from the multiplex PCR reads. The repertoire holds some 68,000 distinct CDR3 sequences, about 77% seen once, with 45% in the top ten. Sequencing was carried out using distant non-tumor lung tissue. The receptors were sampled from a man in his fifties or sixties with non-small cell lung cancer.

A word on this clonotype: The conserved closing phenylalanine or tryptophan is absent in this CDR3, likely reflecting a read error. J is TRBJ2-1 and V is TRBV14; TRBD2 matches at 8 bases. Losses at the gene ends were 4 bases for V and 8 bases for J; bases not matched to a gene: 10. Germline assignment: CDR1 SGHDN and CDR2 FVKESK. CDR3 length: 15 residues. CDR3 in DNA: TGTGCCAGCAGCCCGGGACTAGAGGGAGTTGATGAGCAGTTCTCC. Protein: CASSPGLEGVDEQFS.

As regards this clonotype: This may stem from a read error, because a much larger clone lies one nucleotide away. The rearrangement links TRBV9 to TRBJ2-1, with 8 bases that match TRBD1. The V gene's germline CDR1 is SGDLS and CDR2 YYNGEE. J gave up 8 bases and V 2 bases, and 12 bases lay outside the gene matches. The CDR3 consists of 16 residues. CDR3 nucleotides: TGTGCCAGCAGCGTTGCTCCGGGACAGGTTAGAGATGAGCAGTTCTTC. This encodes CASSVAPGQVRDEQFF. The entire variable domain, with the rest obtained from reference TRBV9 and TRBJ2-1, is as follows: DSGVTQTPKHLITATGQRVTLRCSPRSGDLSVYWYQQSLDQGLQFLIQYYNGEERAKGNILERFSAQQFPDLHSELNLSSLELGDSALYFCASSVAPGQVRDEQFFGPGTRLTVL.

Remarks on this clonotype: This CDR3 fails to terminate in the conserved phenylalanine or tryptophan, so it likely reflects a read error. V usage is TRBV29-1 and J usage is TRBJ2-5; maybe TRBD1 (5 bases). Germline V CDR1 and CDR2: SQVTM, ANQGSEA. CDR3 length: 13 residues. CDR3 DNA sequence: TGCAACGTTACAGACAGTCCGTCTGAGACGCAGTACATC. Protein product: CNVTDSPSETQYI.

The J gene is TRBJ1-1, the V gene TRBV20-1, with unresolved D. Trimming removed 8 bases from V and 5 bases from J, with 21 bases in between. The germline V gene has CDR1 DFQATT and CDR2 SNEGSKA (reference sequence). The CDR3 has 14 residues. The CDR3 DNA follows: TGCAGTACTGGAGACGGGCAAGATACAACTGAAGCTTTCTTT. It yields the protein CSTGDGQDTTEAFF.

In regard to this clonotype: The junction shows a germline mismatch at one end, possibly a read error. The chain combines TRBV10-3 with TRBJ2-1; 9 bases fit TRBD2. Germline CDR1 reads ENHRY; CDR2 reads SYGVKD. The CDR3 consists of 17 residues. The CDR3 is CAISEDHSGSSYNEQLF. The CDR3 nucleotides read TGTGCCATCAGTGAGGATCATAGCGGGAGCTCCTACAATGAGCAGTTGTTC.

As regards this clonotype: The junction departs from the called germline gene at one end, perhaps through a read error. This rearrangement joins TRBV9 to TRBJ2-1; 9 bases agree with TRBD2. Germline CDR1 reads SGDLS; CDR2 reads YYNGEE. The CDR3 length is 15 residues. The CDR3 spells CASSVGSGRSNEQFF. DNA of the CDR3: TGTGCCAGCAGCGTCGGTAGCGGGAGATCGAATGAGCAATTCTTC.

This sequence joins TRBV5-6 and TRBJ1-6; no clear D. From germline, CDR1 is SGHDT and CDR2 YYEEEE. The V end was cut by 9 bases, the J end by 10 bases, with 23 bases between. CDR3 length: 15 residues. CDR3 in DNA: TGTGCCAACACCTTGAGGTATGGGAATGGATCACCCCTCCACTTT. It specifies CANTLRYGNGSPLHF. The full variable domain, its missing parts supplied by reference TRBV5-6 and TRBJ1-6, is DAGVTQSPTHLIKTRGQQVTLRCSPKSGHDTVSWYQQALGQGPQFIFQYYEEEERQRGNFPDRFSGHQFPNYSSELNVNALLLGDSALYLCANTLRYGNGSPLHFGNGTRLTVT.